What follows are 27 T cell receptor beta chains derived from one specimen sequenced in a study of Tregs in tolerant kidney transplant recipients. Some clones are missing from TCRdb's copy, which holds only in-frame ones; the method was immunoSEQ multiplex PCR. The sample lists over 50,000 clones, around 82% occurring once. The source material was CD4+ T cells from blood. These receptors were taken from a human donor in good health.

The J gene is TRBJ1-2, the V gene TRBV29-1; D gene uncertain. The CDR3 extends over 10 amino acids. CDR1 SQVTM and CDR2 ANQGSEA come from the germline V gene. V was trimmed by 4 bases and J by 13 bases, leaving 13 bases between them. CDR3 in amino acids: CSVAHPVCTF. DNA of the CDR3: TGCAGCGTTGCCCACCCAGTCTGCACCTTC.

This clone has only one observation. The CDR3 DNA follows: TGTGCCAGCAGCCAACGACAGGGCTCGAACACTGAAGCTTTCTTT. This codes for CASSQRQGSNTEAFF. The chain carries TRBV4-2 and TRBJ1-1; 7 nucleotides align to TRBD1. The germline V gene has CDR1 LGHNA and CDR2 YNFKEQ. The CDR3 length is 15 residues. With 2 bases clipped from V and 1 base from J, the junction kept 4 bases outside the gene matches.

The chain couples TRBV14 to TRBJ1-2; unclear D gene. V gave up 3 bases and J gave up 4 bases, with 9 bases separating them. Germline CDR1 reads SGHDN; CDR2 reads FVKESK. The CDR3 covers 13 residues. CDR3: CASSQRPGYGYTF. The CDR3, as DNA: TGTGCCAGCAGCCAGAGGCCGGGCTATGGCTACACCTTC.

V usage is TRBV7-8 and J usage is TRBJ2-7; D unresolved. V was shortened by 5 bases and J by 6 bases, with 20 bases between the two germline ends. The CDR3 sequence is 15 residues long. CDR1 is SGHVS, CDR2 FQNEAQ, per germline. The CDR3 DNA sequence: TGTGCCAGCAGCCTCGCCGAGACATGGCCCTTCGAGCAGTACTTC. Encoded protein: CASSLAETWPFEQYF.

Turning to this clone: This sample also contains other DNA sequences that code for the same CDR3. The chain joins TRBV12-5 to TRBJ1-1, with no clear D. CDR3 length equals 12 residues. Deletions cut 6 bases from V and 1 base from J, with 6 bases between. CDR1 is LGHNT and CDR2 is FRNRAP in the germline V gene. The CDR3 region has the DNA TGTGCTAGTGGGAGAAGGAACACTGAAGCTTTCTTT. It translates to CASGRRNTEAFF.

The CDR3, as DNA: TGTGCCAGCAGCTTAGTCCAGGGTAAAGGTAACGAGCAGTACTTC. As protein: CASSLVQGKGNEQYF. V usage is TRBV11-2 and J usage is TRBJ2-7; a weak D match, TRBD1 (5 bases). Per the germline V gene, CDR1 is SGHAT and CDR2 is FQNNGV. V lost 1 base and J lost 5, with 15 bases in between. This CDR3 has 15 residues.

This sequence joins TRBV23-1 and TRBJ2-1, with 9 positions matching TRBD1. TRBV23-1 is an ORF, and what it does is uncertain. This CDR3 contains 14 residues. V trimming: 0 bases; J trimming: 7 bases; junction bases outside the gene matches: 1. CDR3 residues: CASSQSDRGNEQFF. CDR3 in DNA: TGCGCCAGCAGTCAATCCGACAGGGGGAATGAGCAGTTCTTC.

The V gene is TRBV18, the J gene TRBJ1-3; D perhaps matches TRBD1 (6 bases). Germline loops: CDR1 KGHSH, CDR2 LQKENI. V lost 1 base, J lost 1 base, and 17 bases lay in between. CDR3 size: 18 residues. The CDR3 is CASSPLGQGGFSGNTIYF. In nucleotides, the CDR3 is TGTGCCAGCTCACCACTAGGACAAGGGGGTTTTTCTGGAAACACCATATATTTT.

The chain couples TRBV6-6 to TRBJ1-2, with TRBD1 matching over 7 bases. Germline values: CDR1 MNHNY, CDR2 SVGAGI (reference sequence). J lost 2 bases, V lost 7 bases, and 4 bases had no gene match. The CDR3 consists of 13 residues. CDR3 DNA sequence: TGTGCCAGCATTCCGGGACAGAACTATGGCTACACCTTC. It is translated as CASIPGQNYGYTF.

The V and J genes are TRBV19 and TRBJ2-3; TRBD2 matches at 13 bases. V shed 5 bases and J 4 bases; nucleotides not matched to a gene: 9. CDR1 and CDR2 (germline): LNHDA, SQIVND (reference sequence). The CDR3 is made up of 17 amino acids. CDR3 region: CASSARGLAGEADTQYF. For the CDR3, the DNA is TGTGCCAGTAGTGCCCGAGGACTAGCGGGAGAAGCAGATACGCAGTATTTT.

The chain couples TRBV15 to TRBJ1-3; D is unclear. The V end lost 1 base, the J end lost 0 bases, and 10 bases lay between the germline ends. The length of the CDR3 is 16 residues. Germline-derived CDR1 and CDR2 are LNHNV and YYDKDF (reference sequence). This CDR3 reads CATSRGVSSSGNTIYF. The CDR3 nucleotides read TGTGCCACCAGCAGAGGGGTATCTAGCTCTGGAAACACCATATATTTT.

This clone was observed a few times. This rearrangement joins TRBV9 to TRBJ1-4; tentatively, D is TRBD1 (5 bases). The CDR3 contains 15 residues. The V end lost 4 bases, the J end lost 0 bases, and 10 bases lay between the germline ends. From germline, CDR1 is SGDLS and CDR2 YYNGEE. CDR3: CASSRSQATNEKLFF. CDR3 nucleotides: TGTGCCAGCAGCCGCTCACAGGCAACTAATGAAAAACTGTTTTTT.

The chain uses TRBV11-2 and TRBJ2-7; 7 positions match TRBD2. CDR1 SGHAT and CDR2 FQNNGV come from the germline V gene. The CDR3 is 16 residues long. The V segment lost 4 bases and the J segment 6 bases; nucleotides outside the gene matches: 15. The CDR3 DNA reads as TGTGCCAGCAGCTCACTAAAGAGGACTAGACCCCTCGAGCAGTACTTC. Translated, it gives CASSSLKRTRPLEQYF.

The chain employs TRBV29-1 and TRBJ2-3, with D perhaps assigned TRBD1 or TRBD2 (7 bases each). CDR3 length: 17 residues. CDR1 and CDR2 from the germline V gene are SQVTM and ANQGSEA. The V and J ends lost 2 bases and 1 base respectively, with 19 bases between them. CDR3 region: CSVERGTVAGGTDTQYF. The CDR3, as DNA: TGCAGCGTTGAACGGGGGACAGTAGCGGGCGGCACAGATACGCAGTATTTT.

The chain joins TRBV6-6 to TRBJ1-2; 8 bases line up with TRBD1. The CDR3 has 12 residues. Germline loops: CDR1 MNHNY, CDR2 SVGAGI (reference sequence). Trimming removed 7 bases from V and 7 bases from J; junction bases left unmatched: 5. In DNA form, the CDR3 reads TGTGCCAGCACAGGGGACAGGCTTGGCTACACCTTC. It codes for CASTGDRLGYTF.

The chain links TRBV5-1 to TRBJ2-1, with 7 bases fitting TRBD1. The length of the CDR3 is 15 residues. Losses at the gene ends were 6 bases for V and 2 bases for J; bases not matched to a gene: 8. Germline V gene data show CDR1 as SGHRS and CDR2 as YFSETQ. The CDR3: CASNPGQATYNEQFF. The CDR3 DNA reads TGCGCCAGCAACCCCGGACAGGCGACCTACAATGAGCAGTTCTTC.

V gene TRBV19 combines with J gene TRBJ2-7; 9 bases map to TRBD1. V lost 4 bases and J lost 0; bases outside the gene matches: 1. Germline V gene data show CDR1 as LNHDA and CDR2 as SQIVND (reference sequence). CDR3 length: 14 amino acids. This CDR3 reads CASSKTGGSYEQYF. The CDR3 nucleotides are TGTGCCAGTAGTAAGACAGGGGGCTCCTACGAGCAGTACTTC.

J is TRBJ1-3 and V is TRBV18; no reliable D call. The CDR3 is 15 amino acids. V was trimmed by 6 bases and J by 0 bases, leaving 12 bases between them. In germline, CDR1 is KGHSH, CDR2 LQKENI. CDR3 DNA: TGTGCCAGCTCCCCCACGGAGAGCTCTGGAAACACCATATATTTT. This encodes CASSPTESSGNTIYF.

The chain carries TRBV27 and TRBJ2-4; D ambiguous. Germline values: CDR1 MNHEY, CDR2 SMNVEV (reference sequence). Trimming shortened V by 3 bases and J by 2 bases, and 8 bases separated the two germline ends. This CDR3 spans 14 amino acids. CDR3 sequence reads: CASSFGVTKNIQYF. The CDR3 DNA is TGTGCCAGCAGTTTTGGGGTAACCAAAAACATTCAGTACTTC.

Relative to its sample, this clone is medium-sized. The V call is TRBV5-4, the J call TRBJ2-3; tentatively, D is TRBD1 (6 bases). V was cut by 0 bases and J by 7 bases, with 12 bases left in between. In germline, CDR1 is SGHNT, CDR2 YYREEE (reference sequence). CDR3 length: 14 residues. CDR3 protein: CASSLDRAENTQYF. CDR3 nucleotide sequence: TGTGCCAGCAGCTTGGACAGGGCCGAGAATACGCAGTATTTT.

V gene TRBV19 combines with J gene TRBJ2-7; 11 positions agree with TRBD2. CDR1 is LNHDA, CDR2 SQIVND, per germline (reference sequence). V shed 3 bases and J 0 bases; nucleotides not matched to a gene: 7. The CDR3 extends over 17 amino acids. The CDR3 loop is CASSMSLAGGTSYEQYF. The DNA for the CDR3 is TGTGCCAGTAGTATGAGTCTAGCGGGGGGAACCTCCTACGAGCAGTACTTC. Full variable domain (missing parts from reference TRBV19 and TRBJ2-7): DGGITQSPKYLFRKEGQNVTLSCEQNLNHDAMYWYRQDPGQGLRLIYYSQIVNDFQKGDIAEGYSVSREKKESFPLTVTSAQKNPTAFYLCASSMSLAGGTSYEQYFGPGTRLTVT.

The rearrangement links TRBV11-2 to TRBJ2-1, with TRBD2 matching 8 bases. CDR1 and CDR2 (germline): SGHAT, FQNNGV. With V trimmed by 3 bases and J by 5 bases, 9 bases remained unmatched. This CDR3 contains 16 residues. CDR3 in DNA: TGTGCCAGCAGCTTTACCGGGACTAGTTTCAACAATGAGCAGTTCTTC. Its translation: CASSFTGTSFNNEQFF.

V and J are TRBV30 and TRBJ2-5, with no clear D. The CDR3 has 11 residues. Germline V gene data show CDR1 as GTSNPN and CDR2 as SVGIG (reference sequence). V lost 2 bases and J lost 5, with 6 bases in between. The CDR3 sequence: CAWSIHETQYF. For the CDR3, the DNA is TGTGCCTGGAGTATCCATGAGACCCAGTACTTC.

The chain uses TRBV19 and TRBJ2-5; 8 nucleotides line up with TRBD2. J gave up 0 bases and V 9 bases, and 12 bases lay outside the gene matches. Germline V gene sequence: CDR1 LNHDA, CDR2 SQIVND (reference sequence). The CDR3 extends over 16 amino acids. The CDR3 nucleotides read TGTGCCAGGGACGTCGGCGGCGGGGGGAACCAAGAGACCCAGTACTTC. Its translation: CARDVGGGGNQETQYF.

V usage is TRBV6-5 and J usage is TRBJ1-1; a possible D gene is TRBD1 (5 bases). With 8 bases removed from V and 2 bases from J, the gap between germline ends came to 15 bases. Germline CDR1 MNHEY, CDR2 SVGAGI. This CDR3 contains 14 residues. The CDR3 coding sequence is TGTGCCAGCTTTCGTGGGGGGGTTAACACTGAAGCTTTCTTT. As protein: CASFRGGVNTEAFF.

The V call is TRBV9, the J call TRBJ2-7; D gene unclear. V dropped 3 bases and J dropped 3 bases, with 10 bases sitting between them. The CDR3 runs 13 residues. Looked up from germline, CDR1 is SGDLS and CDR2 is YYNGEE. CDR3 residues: CASSAPPSYEQYF. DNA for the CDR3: TGTGCCAGCAGCGCTCCCCCGAGCTACGAGCAGTACTTC.

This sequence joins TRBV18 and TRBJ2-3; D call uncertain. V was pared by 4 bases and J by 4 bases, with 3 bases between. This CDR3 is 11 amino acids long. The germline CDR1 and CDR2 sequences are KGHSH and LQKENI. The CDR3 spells CASSRSDTQYF. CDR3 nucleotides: TGTGCCAGCTCACGCTCAGATACGCAGTATTTT. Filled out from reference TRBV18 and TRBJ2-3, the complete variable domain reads NAGVMQNPRHLVRRRGQEARLRCSPMKGHSHVYWYRQLPEEGLKFMVYLQKENIIDESGMPKERFSAEFPKEGPSILRIQQVVRGDSAAYFCASSRSDTQYFGPGTRLTVL.